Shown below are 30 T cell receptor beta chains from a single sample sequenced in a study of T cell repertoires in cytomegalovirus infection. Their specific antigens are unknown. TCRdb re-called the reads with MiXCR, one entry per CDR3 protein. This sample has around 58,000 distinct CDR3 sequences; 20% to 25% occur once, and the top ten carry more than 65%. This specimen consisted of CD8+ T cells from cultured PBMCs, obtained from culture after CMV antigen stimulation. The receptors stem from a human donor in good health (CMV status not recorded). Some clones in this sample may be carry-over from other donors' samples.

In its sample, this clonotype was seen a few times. CDR3 amino acids: CASSLRDREVGYGYTF. The CDR3 nucleotides read TGTGCCAGCAGCCTCCGGGACAGGGAGGTGGGCTATGGCTACACCTTC. This chain connects TRBV7-2 to TRBJ1-2, with 9 bases fitting TRBD1. Germline-derived CDR1 and CDR2 are SGHTA and FQGNSA. With V trimmed by 5 bases and J by 4 bases, 11 bases remained unmatched. There are 16 residues in the CDR3.

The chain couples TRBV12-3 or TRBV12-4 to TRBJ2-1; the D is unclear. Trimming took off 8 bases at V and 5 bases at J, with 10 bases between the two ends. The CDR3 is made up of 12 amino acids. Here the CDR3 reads CASGTTNNEQFF. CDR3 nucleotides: TGTGCCAGCGGCACAACAAACAATGAGCAGTTCTTC.

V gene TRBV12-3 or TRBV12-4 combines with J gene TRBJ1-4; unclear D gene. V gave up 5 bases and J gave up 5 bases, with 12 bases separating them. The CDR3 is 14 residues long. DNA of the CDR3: TGTGCCAGCAGTCCCCGAGCTGTAAATGAAAAACTGTTTTTT. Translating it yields CASSPRAVNEKLFF.

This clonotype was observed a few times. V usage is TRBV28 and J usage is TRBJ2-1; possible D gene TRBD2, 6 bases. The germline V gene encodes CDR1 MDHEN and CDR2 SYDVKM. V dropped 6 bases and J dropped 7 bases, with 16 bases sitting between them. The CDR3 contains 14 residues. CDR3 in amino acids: CASRRRDSGNEQFF. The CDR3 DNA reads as TGTGCCAGCAGACGGAGGGACTCGGGGAATGAGCAGTTCTTC.

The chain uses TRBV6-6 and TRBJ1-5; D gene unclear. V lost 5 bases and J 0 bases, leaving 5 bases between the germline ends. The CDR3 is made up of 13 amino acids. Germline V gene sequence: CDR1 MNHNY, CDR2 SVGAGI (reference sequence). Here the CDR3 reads CASSTHSNQPQHF. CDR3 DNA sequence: TGTGCCAGCAGTACCCATAGCAATCAGCCCCAGCATTTT.

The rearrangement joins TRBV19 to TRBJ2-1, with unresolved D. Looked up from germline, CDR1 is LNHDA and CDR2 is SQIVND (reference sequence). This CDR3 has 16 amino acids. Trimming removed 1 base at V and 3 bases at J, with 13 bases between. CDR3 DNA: TGTGCCAGTAGTATAGCTGGGCAAGTAGACTACAATGAGCAGTTCTTC. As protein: CASSIAGQVDYNEQFF.

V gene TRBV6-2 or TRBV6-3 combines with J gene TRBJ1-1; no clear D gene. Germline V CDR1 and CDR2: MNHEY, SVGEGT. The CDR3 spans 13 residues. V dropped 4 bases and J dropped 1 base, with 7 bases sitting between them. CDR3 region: CASSSLENTEAFF. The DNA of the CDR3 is TGTGCCAGCAGTTCCTTGGAGAACACTGAAGCTTTCTTT.

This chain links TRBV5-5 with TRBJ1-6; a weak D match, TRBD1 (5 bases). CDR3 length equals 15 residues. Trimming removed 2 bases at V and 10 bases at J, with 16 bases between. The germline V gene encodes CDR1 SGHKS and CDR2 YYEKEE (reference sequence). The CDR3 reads CASSLTQGRYSPLHF. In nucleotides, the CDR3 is TGTGCCAGCAGCTTAACTCAGGGACGGTACTCACCCCTCCACTTT.

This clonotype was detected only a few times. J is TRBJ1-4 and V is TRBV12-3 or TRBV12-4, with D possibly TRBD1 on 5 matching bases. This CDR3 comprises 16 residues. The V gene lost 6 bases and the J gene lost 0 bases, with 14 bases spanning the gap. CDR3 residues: CASRGRETATNEKLFF. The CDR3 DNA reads TGTGCCAGCAGGGGGAGAGAGACAGCAACTAATGAAAAACTGTTTTTT.

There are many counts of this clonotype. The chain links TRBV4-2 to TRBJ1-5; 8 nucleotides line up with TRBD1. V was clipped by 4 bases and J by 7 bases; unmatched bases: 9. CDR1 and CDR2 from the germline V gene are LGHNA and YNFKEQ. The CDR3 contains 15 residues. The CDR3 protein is CASSPSDRGRQPQHF. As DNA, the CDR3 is TGTGCCAGCAGCCCCTCCGACAGGGGCAGACAGCCCCAGCATTTT.

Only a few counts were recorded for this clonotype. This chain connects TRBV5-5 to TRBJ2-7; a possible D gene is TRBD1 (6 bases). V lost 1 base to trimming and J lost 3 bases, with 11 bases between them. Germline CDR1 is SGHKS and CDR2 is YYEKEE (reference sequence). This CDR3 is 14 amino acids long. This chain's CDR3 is CASSLRQDHYEQYF. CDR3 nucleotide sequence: TGTGCCAGCAGCTTGAGACAGGACCACTACGAGCAGTACTTC.

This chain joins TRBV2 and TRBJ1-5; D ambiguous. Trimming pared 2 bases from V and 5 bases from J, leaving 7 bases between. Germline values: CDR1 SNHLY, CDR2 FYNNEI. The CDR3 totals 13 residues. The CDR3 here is CASSENGDQPQHF. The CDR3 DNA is TGTGCCAGCAGTGAAAATGGGGATCAGCCCCAGCATTTT.

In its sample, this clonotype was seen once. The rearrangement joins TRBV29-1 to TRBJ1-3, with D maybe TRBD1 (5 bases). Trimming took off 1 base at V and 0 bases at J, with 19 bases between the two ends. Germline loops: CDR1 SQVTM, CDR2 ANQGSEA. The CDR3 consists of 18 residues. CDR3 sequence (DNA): TGCAGCGTTGAAGCCGTCCCGGGGCGGGGAACCTCTGGAAACACCATATATTTT. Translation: CSVEAVPGRGTSGNTIYF.

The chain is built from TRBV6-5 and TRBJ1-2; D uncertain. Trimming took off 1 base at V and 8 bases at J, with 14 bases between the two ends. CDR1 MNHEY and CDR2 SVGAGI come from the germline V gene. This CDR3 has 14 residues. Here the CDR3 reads CASSYLGDYSGYTF. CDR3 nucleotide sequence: TGTGCCAGCAGTTACTTAGGAGATTACTCAGGCTACACCTTC.

The CDR3 reads CASSREVARNQPQHF. DNA for the CDR3: TGTGCCAGCAGTCGGGAGGTGGCGCGCAATCAGCCCCAGCATTTT. The rearrangement joins TRBV6-2 or TRBV6-3 to TRBJ1-5, with no clear D. V was trimmed by 5 bases and J by 2 bases, leaving 13 bases between them. This CDR3 is 15 amino acids long. CDR1 MNHEY and CDR2 SVGEGT come from the germline V gene.

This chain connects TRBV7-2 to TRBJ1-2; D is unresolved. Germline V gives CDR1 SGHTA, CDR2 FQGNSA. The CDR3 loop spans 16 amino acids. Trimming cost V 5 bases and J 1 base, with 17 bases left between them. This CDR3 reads CASSPRLAGSNYGYTF. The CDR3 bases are TGTGCCAGCAGCCCTAGGCTTGCAGGAAGTAACTATGGCTACACCTTC.

The CDR3 is CASSWGRGEGYEQYF. The DNA for the CDR3 is TGTGCCAGCAGCTGGGGAAGAGGTGAGGGCTACGAGCAGTACTTC. The chain uses TRBV7-7 and TRBJ2-7, with D perhaps matching TRBD2 (5 bases). Germline lookup yields CDR1 SSHAT and CDR2 FNYEAQ (reference sequence). V was trimmed by 4 bases and J by 3 bases, leaving 16 bases between them. There are 15 residues in the CDR3.

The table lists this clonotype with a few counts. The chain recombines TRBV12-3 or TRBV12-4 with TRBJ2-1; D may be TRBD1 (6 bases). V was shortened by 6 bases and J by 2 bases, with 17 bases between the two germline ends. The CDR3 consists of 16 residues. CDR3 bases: TGTGCCAGCAGCCCCGGGGCAGGGGAACCCTACAATGAGCAGTTCTTC. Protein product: CASSPGAGEPYNEQFF.

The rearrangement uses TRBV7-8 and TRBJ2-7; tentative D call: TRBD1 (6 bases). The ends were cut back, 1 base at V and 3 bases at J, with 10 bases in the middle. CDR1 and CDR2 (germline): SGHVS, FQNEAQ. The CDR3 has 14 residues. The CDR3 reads CASSLVTGSYEQYF. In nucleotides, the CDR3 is TGTGCCAGCAGCTTAGTAACAGGGAGCTACGAGCAGTACTTC.

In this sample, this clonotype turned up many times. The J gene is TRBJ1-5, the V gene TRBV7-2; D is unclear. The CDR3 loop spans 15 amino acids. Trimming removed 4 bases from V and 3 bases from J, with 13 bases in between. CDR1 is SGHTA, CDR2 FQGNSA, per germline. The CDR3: CASSSLAPHNQPQHF. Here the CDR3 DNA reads TGTGCCAGCAGCTCCCTTGCCCCCCACAATCAGCCCCAGCATTTT. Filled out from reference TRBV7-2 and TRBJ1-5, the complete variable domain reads GAGVSQSPSNKVTEKGKDVELRCDPISGHTALYWYRQSLGQGLEFLIYFQGNSAPDKSGLPSDRFSAERTGGSVSTLTIQRTQQEDSAVYLCASSSLAPHNQPQHFGDGTRLSIL.

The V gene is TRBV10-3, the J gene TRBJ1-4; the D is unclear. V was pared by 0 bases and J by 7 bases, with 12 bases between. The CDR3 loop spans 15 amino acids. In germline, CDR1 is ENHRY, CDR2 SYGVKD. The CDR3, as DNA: TGTGCCATCAGTGAGTCCGAGGGAGGTGGTGAAAAACTGTTTTTT. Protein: CAISESEGGGEKLFF.

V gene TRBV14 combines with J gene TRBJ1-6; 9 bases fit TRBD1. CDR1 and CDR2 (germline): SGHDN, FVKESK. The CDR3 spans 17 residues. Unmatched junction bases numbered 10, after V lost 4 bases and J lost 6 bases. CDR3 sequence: CASSRPGQGRINSPLHF. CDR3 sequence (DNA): TGTGCCAGCAGCCGACCGGGACAGGGAAGGATTAATTCACCCCTCCACTTT.

The CDR3 bases are TGTGCCAGCAGGCTTCGAAGGGACAACTATGGCTACACCTTC. Its protein is CASRLRRDNYGYTF. This rearrangement joins TRBV27 to TRBJ1-2; weak D call: TRBD1 (5 bases). CDR1 MNHEY and CDR2 SMNVEV come from the germline V gene (reference sequence). The CDR3 length is 14 residues. The ends were cut back, 6 bases at V and 2 bases at J, with 13 bases in the middle.

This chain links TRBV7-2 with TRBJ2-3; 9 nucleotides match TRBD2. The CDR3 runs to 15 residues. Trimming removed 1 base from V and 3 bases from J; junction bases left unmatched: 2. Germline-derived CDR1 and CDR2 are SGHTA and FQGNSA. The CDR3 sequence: CASSLGGGATDTQYF. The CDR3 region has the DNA TGTGCCAGCAGCTTAGGCGGGGGGGCTACAGATACGCAGTATTTT.

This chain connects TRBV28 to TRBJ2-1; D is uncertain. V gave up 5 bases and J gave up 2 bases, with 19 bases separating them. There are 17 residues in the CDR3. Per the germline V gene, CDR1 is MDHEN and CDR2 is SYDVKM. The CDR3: CASSTLRTADAYNEQFF. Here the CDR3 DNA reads TGTGCCAGCAGTACCCTTCGGACCGCGGATGCCTACAATGAGCAGTTCTTC.

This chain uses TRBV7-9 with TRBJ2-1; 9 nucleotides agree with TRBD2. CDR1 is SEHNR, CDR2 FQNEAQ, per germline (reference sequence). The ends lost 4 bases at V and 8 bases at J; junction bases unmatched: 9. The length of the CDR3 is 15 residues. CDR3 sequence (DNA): TGTGCCAGCAGCTCTGCCGGGACTAGCTTCTATGAGCAGTTCTTC. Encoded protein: CASSSAGTSFYEQFF.

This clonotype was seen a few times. The CDR3 is CASSISDRGEAFF. Here the CDR3 DNA reads TGTGCCAGTAGTATATCGGACAGGGGAGAGGCTTTCTTT. The gene calls are TRBV19 and TRBJ1-1; 9 bases fit TRBD1. CDR3 length: 13 amino acids. V shed 2 bases and J 11 bases; nucleotides not matched to a gene: 6. The V gene's germline CDR1 is LNHDA and CDR2 SQIVND (reference sequence).

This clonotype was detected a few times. In DNA form, the CDR3 reads TGCAGCGTGGCTCCTGAGAAGGGGCCGGGTACCGGGGAGCTGTTTTTT. This gives the protein CSVAPEKGPGTGELFF. The V call is TRBV29-1, the J call TRBJ2-2; possibly TRBD1 for D (5 bases). Germline V gene lookup returns CDR1 SQVTM and CDR2 ANQGSEA. V lost 6 bases and J 5 bases, leaving 22 bases between the germline ends. There are 16 residues in the CDR3.

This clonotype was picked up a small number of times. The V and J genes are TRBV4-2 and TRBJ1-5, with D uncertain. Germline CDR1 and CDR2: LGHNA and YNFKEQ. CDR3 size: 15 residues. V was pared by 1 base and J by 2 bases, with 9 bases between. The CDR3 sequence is CASSQGEWGNQPQHF. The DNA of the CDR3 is TGTGCCAGCAGCCAAGGGGAGTGGGGCAATCAGCCCCAGCATTTT.

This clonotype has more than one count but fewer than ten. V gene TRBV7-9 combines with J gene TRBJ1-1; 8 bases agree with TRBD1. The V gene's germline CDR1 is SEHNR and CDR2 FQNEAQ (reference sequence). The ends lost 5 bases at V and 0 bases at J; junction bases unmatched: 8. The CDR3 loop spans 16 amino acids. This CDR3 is CASSRDRGLMNTEAFF. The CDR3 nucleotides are TGTGCCAGCAGCCGTGACAGGGGCCTCATGAACACTGAAGCTTTCTTT. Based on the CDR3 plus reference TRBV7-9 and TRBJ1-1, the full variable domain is DTGVSQNPRHKITKRGQNVTFRCDPISEHNRLYWYRQTLGQGPEFLTYFQNEAQLEKSRLLSDRFSAERPKGSFSTLEIQRTEQGDSAMYLCASSRDRGLMNTEAFFGQGTRLTVV.